This T cell receptor beta chain is from a study of regulatory T cells in long-lasting Graves disease. The time point: newly diagnosed GD, antithyroid drugs for less than 3 months. Extracted PBMC RNA gave rise to the TCR library. Patients of an endocrinology department in Xi'an, China, were included. Arm-PCR with iRepertoire HTBI primers amplified the CDR3 regions for these TCR beta libraries. A single record per CDR3 protein comes from TCRdb applying MiXCR to the multiplex PCR reads. Of 350,000 to 550,000 distinct CDR3 sequences in the sample, around 14% were seen once. CDR1 and CDR2 (germline): LGHDT, YNNKEL (reference sequence). The CDR3 sequence is 13 residues long. Trimming removed 5 bases from V and 7 bases from J, with 14 bases in between. This clonotype was counted at least ten times. These same data were also listed under a study on T cells in Graves' hyperthyroidism and ophthalmopathy. From that study: Primed by the HTBI set, a first-round RT-PCR was run on the TCR CDR3. Most thyroid clonotypes that were expanded above 0.001 also turned up in blood. Ophthalmopathy onset followed model prediction by a median roughly six months.

This sequence joins TRBV3-1 and TRBJ1-2; the D gene is possibly TRBD1 (5 bases). This clonotype originated in a woman in her thirties with Graves disease. This sample comprised peripheral blood mononuclear cells (PBMCs), obtained at new diagnosis, from a patient treated with antithyroid drugs. In DNA, the CDR3 is TGTGCCAGCAGCGGCGACGGGGCGGGTGGCTACACCTTC. Its protein product is CASSGDGAGGYTF.